What follows is one T cell receptor (beta chain) and its context. This sample is drawn from a study of response to subunit inactivated influenza vaccine. Germline assignment: CDR1 DFQATT and CDR2 SNEGSKA (reference sequence). Germline trimming cut 2 bases from V and 2 bases from J; bases unmatched to any gene: 12. The CDR3 is 19 amino acids. MiXCR, applied by TCRdb to the RT-PCR reads, yields one record per CDR3 protein. This repertoire shows hundreds of thousands of distinct CDR3 sequences, about 14% found once; its top ten account for approximately 6.5%. The sample in question was PBMCs from blood, obtained 14 days before vaccination. The genes are TRBV20-1 and TRBJ2-7, with TRBD2 identical over 16 bases. This clonotype originated in a man aged 45-65 years who received an inactivated influenza vaccine. CDR3 sequence: CSARNPGTSGRAWAYEQYF. In DNA, the CDR3 is TGCAGTGCTAGAAACCCCGGGACTAGCGGGAGGGCATGGGCCTACGAGCAGTACTTC.